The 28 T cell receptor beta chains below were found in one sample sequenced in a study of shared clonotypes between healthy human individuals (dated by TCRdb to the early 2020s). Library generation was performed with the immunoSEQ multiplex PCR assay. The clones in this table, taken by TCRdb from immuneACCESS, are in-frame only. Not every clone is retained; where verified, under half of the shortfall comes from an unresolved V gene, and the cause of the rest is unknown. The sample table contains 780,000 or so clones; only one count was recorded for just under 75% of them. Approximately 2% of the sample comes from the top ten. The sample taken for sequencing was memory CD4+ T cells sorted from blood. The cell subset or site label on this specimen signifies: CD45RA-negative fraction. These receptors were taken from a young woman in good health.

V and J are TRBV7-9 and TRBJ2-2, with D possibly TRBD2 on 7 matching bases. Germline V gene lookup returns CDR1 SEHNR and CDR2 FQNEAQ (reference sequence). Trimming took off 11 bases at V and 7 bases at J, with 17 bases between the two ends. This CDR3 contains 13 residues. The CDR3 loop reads CAATRGGDGELFF. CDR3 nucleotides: TGTGCCGCCACCCGAGGGGGGGACGGGGAGCTGTTTTTT.

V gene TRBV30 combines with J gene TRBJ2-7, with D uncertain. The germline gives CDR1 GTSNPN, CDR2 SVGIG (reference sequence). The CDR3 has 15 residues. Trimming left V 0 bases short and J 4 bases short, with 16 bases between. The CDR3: CAWSVDGDLAYEQYF. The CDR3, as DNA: TGTGCCTGGAGTGTTGATGGGGATTTAGCTTACGAGCAGTACTTC. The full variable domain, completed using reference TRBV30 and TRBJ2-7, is SQTIHQWPATLVQPVGSPLSLECTVEGTSNPNLYWYRQAAGRGLQLLFYSVGIGQISSEVPQNLSASRPQDRQFILSSKKLLLSDSGFYLCAWSVDGDLAYEQYFGPGTRLTVT.

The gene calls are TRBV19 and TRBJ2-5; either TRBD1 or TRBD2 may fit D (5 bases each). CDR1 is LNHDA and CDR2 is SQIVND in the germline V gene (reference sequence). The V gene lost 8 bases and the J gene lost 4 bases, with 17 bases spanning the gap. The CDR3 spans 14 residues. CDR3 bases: TGTGCCAGTTCTGTGAGAGGGACGGGAGAGACCCAGTACTTC. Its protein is CASSVRGTGETQYF.

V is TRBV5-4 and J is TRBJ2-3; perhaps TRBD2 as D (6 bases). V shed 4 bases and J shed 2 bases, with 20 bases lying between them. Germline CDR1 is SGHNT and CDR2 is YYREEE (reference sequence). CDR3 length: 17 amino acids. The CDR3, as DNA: TGTGCCAGCAGCCCGTCCGCGGGGCGGGAATCCACAGATACGCAGTATTTT. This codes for CASSPSAGRESTDTQYF.

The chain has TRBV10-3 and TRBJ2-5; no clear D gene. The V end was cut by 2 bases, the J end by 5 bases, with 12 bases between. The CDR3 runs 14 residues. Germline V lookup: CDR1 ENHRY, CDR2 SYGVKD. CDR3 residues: CAISERSAGETQYF. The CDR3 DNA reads TGTGCCATCAGTGAGAGGTCCGCCGGGGAGACCCAGTACTTC.

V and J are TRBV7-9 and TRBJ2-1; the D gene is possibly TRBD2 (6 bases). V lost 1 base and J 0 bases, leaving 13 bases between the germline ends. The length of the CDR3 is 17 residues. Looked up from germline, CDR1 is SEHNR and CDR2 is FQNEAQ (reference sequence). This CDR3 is CASSLDFASDSYNEQFF. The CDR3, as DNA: TGTGCCAGCAGCTTAGATTTCGCTAGCGACTCCTACAATGAGCAGTTCTTC.

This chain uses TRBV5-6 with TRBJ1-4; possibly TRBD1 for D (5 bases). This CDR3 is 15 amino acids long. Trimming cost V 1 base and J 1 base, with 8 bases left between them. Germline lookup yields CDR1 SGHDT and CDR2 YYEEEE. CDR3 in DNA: TGTGCCAGCAGCTTGCAGGGCAGAACTAATGAAAAACTGTTTTTT. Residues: CASSLQGRTNEKLFF.

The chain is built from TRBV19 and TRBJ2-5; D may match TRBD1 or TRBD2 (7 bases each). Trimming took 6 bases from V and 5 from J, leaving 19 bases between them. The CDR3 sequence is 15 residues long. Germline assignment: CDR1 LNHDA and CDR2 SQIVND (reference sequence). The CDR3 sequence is CASRDPGGGRETQYF. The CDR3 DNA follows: TGTGCCAGTAGAGACCCAGGGGGGGGTAGGGAGACCCAGTACTTC.

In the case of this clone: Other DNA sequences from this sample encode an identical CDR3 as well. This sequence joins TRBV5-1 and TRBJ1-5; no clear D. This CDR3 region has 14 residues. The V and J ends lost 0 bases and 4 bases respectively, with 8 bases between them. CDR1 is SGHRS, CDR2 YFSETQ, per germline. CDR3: CASSLGQENQPQHF. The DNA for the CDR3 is TGCGCCAGCAGCTTGGGGCAAGAAAATCAGCCCCAGCATTTT.

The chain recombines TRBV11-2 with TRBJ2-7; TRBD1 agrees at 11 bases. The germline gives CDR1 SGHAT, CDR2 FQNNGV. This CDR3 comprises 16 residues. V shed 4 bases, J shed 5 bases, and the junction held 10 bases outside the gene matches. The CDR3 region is CASSSYRDRGWHEQYF. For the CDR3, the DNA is TGTGCCAGCAGCTCGTACCGGGACAGGGGGTGGCACGAGCAGTACTTC.

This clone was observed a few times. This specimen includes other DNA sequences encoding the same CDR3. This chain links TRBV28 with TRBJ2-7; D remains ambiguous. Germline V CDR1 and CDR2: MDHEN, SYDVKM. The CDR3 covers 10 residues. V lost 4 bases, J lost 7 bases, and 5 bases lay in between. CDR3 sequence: CASSSREQYF. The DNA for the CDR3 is TGTGCCAGCAGTTCTCGGGAGCAGTACTTC.

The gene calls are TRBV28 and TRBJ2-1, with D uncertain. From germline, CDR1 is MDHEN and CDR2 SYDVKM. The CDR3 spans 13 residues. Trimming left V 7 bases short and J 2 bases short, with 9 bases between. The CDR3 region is CASIRRTYNEQFF. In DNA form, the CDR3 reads TGTGCCAGCATTAGGAGAACCTACAATGAGCAGTTCTTC.

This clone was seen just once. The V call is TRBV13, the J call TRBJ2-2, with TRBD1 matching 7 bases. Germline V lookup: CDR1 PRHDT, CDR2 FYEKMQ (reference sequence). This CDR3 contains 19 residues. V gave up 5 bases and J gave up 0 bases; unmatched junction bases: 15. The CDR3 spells CASSPRPGGTTPNTGELFF. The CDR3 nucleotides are TGTGCCAGCAGCCCAAGGCCAGGGGGAACGACGCCGAACACCGGGGAGCTGTTTTTT.

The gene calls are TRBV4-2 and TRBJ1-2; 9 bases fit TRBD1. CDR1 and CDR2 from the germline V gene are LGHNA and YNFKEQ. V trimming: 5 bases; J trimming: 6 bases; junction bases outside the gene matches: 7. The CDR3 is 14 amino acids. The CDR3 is CASSNLQGADGYTF. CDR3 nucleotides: TGTGCCAGCAGCAACCTACAGGGGGCAGATGGCTACACCTTC.

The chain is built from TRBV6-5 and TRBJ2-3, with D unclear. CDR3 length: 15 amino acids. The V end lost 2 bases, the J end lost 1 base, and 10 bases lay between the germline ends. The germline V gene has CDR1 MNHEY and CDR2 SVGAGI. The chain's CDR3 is CASSYGSARTDTQYF. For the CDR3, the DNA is TGTGCCAGCAGTTACGGATCGGCCCGCACAGATACGCAGTATTTT.

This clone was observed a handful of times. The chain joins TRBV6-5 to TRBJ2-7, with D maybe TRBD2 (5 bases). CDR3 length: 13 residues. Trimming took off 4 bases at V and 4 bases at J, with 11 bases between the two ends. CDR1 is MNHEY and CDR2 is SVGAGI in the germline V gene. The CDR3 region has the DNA TGTGCCAGCAGTTCTACTAGTTGGTACGAGCAGTACTTC. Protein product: CASSSTSWYEQYF.

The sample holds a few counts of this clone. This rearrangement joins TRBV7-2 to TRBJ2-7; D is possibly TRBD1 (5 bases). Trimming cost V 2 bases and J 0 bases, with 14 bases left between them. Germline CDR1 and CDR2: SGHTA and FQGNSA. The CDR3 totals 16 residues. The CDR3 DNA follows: TGTGCCAGCAGCTTAAGGGGCAACCAGGGCTCCTACGAGCAGTACTTC. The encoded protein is CASSLRGNQGSYEQYF.

The CDR3 sequence: CASSVVGQTHTEAFF. Here the CDR3 DNA reads TGTGCCAGCAGCGTAGTGGGACAGACTCACACTGAAGCTTTCTTT. J is TRBJ1-1 and V is TRBV7-9, with 7 positions matching TRBD1. V lost 5 bases to trimming and J lost 3 bases; unmatched junction nucleotides: 9. The CDR3 totals 15 residues. Looked up from germline, CDR1 is SEHNR and CDR2 is FQNEAQ (reference sequence).

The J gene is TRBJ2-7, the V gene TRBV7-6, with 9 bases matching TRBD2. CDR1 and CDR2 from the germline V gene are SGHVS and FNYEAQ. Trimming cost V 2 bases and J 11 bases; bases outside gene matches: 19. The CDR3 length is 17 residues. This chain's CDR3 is CASSLWTPGTSNHREYF. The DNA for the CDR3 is TGTGCCAGCAGCTTATGGACACCAGGGACTAGCAATCATCGTGAGTACTTC.

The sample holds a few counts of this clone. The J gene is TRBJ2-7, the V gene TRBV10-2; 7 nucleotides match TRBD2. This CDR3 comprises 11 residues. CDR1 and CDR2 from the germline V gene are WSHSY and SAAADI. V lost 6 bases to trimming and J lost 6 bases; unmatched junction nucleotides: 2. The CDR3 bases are TGCGCCAGCAGAGGACTAGTCGAGCAGTACTTC. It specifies CASRGLVEQYF.

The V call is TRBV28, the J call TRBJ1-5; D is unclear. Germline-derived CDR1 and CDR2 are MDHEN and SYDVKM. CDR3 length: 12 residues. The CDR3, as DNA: TGTGGGGCGGGGATTAGCAATCAGCCCCAGCATTTT. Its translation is CGAGISNQPQHF.

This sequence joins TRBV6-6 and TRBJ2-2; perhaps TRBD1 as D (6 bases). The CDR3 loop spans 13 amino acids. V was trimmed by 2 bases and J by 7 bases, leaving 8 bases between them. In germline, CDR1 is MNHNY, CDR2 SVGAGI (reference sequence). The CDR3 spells CASSYPGVGELFF. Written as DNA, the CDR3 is TGTGCCAGCAGTTACCCAGGGGTCGGGGAGCTGTTTTTT.

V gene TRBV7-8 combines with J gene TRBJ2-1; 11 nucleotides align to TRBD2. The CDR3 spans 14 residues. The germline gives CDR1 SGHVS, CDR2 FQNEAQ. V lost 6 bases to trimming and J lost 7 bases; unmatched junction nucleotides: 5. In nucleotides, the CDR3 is TGTGCCAGCAGTACCACTAGCGGGAGAAATGAGCAGTTCTTC. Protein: CASSTTSGRNEQFF.

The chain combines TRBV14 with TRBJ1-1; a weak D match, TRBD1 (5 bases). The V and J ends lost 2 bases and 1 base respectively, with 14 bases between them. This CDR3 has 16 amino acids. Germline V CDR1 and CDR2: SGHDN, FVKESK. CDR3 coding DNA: TGTGCCAGCAGCCAAAGACCGGGGGGATGGAACACTGAAGCTTTCTTT. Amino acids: CASSQRPGGWNTEAFF. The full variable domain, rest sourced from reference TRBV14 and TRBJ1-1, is EAGVTQFPSHSVIEKGQTVTLRCDPISGHDNLYWYRRVMGKEIKFLLHFVKESKQDESGMPNNRFLAERTGGTYSTLKVQPAELEDSGVYFCASSQRPGGWNTEAFFGQGTRLTVV.

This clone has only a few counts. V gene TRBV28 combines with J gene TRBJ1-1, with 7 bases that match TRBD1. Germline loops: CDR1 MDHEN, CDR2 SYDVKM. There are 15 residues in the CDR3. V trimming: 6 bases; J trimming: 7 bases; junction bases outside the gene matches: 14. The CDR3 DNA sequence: TGTGCCAGCAGAGCCCCAGCGGACAGGATTTTTGAAGCTTTCTTT. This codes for CASRAPADRIFEAFF.

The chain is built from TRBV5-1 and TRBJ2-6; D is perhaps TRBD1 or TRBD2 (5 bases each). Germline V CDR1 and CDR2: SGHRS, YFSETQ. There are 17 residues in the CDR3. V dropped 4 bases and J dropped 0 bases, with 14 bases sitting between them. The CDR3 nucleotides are TGCGCCAGCAGCGTCGGGACCTTTAGCTCTGGGGCCAACGTCCTGACTTTC. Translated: CASSVGTFSSGANVLTF.

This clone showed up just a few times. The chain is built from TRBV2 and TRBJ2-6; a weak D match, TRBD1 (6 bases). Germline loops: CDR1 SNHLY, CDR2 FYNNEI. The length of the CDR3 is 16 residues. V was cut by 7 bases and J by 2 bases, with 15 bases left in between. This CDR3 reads CASIWQGTPGANVLTF. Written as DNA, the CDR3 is TGTGCCAGCATTTGGCAGGGGACACCTGGGGCCAACGTCCTGACTTTC.

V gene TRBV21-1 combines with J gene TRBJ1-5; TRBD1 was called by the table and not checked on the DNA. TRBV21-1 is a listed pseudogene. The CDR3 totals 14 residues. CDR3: CASSKVGSNQPQHF. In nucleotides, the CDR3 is TGTGCCAGCAGCAAAGTGGGCTCAAATCAGCCCCAGCATTTT.